A single sample is the source of the 14 T cell receptor beta chains below, sequenced in a study of cytomegalovirus exposure and HLA in healthy donors. The PCR was carried out with 60 Vbeta primers and 13 Jbeta primers. Produced via immunoSEQ multiplex PCR; TCRdb's table is partial and in-frame only. The data contain roughly 130,000 clones, around four fifths of them singletons. The sample consisted of PBMCs. The source is a human donor in good health.

The rearrangement links TRBV19 to TRBJ2-1; the D gene is possibly TRBD2 (6 bases). Trimming removed 3 bases from V and 4 bases from J, with 7 bases in between. The CDR3 contains 13 residues. Germline V gene lookup returns CDR1 LNHDA and CDR2 SQIVND (reference sequence). CDR3 protein: CASSMGLYNEQFF. The CDR3 DNA reads as TGTGCCAGTAGTATGGGACTTTACAATGAGCAGTTCTTC.

The CDR3 region is CASSDETVFNEKLFF. The CDR3 DNA reads TGTGCCAGCAGTGACGAGACAGTTTTTAATGAAAAACTGTTTTTT. This chain joins TRBV2 and TRBJ1-4; possible D gene TRBD1, 5 bases. Germline assignment: CDR1 SNHLY and CDR2 FYNNEI. The CDR3 is 15 residues long. V dropped 3 bases and J dropped 4 bases, with 12 bases sitting between them.

V is TRBV7-2 and J is TRBJ2-1, with a tentative D call TRBD2 (7 bases). V lost 5 bases to trimming and J lost 6 bases, with 20 bases between them. The CDR3 consists of 16 residues. Germline V gene lookup returns CDR1 SGHTA and CDR2 FQGNSA. The CDR3 nucleotides read TGTGCCAGCAGCCACCTCCGGGGGGCAAACGGCAATGAGCAGTTCTTC. As protein: CASSHLRGANGNEQFF.

V usage is TRBV7-2 and J usage is TRBJ2-3; D gene uncertain. CDR1 is SGHTA, CDR2 FQGNSA, per germline. The V gene lost 3 bases and the J gene lost 1 base, with 5 bases spanning the gap. The CDR3 length is 13 residues. CDR3 region: CASSLQGTDTQYF. The CDR3 bases are TGTGCCAGCAGCTTGCAGGGCACAGATACGCAGTATTTT. The full variable domain, with the rest looked up from reference TRBV7-2 and TRBJ2-3, is GAGVSQSPSNKVTEKGKDVELRCDPISGHTALYWYRQSLGQGLEFLIYFQGNSAPDKSGLPSDRFSAERTGGSVSTLTIQRTQQEDSAVYLCASSLQGTDTQYFGPGTRLTVL.

The rearrangement joins TRBV27 to TRBJ1-1; D call uncertain. CDR3 length: 12 amino acids. CDR1 and CDR2 from the germline V gene are MNHEY and SMNVEV (reference sequence). The V and J ends lost 6 bases and 8 bases respectively, with 13 bases between them. CDR3 DNA: TGTGCCAGCAGCTTGGCTGGGCAGGAAGCTTTCTTT. This sequence encodes CASSLAGQEAFF.

The chain has TRBV19 and TRBJ1-2; D is unresolved. The germline V gene encodes CDR1 LNHDA and CDR2 SQIVND (reference sequence). There are 15 residues in the CDR3. Trimming left V 7 bases short and J 0 bases short, with 15 bases between. CDR3 sequence reads: CASNPATQANYGYTF. CDR3 coding DNA: TGTGCCAGTAACCCCGCGACACAAGCTAACTATGGCTACACCTTC.

The chain employs TRBV6-1 and TRBJ1-2; 9 bases agree with TRBD1. The CDR3 spans 15 residues. Germline V gene data show CDR1 as MNHNS and CDR2 as SASEGT. The junction had 4 bases not matched to a gene; V was cut back by 3 bases and J by 2 bases. The CDR3 region has the DNA TGTGCCAGCAGTGACCGGGACAGGGTGAACTATGGCTACACCTTC. This translates into CASSDRDRVNYGYTF.

The chain employs TRBV5-1 and TRBJ1-2; 10 bases fit TRBD1. V shed 0 bases and J 6 bases; nucleotides not matched to a gene: 5. Per germline, CDR1 SGHRS and CDR2 YFSETQ. This CDR3 comprises 15 residues. CDR3 sequence reads: CASSLGTGGGNGYTF. In DNA, the CDR3 is TGCGCCAGCAGCTTGGGGACAGGGGGGGGAAATGGCTACACCTTC.

The chain has TRBV6-6 and TRBJ2-3; D may be TRBD2 (7 bases). V shed 6 bases and J shed 5 bases, with 12 bases lying between them. The CDR3 is 13 residues long. Germline V gene data show CDR1 as MNHNY and CDR2 as SVGAGI (reference sequence). The DNA of the CDR3 is TGTGCCAGCAGCCCCGGGGGGCGAGATACGCAGTATTTT. The encoded protein is CASSPGGRDTQYF.

This clone showed up just once. V usage is TRBV27 and J usage is TRBJ2-5, with a tentative D call TRBD2 (5 bases). The tail of the sequence fits TRBJ2-7 better, so the J call may be wrong. The CDR3 is 14 residues long. Germline lookup yields CDR1 MNHEY and CDR2 SMNVEV (reference sequence). Written as DNA, the CDR3 is TGTGCCAGCAGTTTGGCCGGGATAGGGTACGAGCAGTACTTC. This codes for CASSLAGIGYEQYF.

V is TRBV7-9 and J is TRBJ1-2; D might be TRBD1 (5 bases). CDR1 and CDR2 (germline): SEHNR, FQNEAQ (reference sequence). V was clipped by 1 base and J by 6 bases, with 15 bases between them. The length of the CDR3 is 15 residues. The CDR3 DNA is TGTGCCAGCAGCTTAGTTAGTACAGGACTAGATGGCTACACCTTC. Residues: CASSLVSTGLDGYTF.

This rearrangement joins TRBV6-1 to TRBJ2-5; D is uncertain. V was cut by 11 bases and J by 1 base, with 14 bases left in between. CDR1 is MNHNS, CDR2 SASEGT, per germline. This CDR3 is built from 13 residues. The CDR3 DNA is TGTGCCGCGGCCGGAGCCTCCCAAGAGACCCAGTACTTC. This codes for CAAAGASQETQYF.

DNA of the CDR3: TGTGCCAGCAGTGGCGGGGGTCCAGACTACGAGCAGTACTTC. Protein: CASSGGGPDYEQYF. The chain uses TRBV25-1 and TRBJ2-7; 7 bases agree with TRBD2. The CDR3 contains 14 residues. Per the germline V gene, CDR1 is MGHDK and CDR2 is SYGVNS. V lost 4 bases to trimming and J lost 3 bases; unmatched junction nucleotides: 6.

The V gene is TRBV18, the J gene TRBJ2-1; the match to TRBD1 covers 7 bases. The V gene's germline CDR1 is KGHSH and CDR2 LQKENI. This CDR3 region has 14 residues. Trimming took 2 bases from V and 5 from J; bases not matched to a gene: 3. CDR3 region: CASSPRTGDNEQFF. In DNA, the CDR3 is TGTGCCAGCTCACCAAGGACAGGAGACAATGAGCAGTTCTTC.